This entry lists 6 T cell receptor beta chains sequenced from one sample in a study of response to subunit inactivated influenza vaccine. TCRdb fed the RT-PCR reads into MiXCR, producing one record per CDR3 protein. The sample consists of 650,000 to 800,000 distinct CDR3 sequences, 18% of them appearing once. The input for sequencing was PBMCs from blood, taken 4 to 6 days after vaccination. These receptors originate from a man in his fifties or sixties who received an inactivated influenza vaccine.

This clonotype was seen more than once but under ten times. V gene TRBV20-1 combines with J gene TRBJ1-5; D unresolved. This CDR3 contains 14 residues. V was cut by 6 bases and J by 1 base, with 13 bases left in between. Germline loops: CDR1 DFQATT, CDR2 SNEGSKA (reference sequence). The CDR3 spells CSAEGGSSNQPQHF. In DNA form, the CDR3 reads TGCAGTGCCGAAGGAGGGTCCAGCAATCAGCCCCAGCATTTT.

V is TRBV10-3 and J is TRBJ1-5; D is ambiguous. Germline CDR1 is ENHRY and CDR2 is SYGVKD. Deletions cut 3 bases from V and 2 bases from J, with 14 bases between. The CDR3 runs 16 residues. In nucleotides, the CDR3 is TGTGCCATCAGTGACCGCCCAGCCGGCGGCAATCAGCCCCAGCATTTT. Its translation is CAISDRPAGGNQPQHF.

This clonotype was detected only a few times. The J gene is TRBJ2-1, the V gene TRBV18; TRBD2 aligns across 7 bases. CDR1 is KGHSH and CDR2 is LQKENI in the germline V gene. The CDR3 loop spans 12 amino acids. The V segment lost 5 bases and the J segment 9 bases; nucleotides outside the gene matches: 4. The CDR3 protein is CASSAPGGEQFF. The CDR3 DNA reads TGTGCCAGCTCAGCTCCGGGGGGTGAGCAGTTCTTC.

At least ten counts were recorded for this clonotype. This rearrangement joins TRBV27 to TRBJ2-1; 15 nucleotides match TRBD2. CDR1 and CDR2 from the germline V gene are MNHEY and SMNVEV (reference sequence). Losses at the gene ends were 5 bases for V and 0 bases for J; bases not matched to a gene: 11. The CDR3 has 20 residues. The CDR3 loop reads CASSPWTSGRAKHSYNEQFF. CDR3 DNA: TGTGCCAGCAGTCCATGGACTAGCGGGAGGGCCAAGCACTCCTACAATGAGCAGTTCTTC.

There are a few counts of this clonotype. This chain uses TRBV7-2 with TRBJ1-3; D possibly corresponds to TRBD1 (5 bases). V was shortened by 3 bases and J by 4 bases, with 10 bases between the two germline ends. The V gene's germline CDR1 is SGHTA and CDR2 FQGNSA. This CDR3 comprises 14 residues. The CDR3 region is CASSLAGRGNTIYF. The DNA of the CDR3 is TGTGCCAGCAGCTTGGCAGGGAGGGGAAACACCATATATTTT.

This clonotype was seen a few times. The DNA of the CDR3 is TGCAGTGCTGATCGGACTAGCGGGATAAGCCACTCGCAGTATTTT. Translation gives CSADRTSGISHSQYF. This chain joins TRBV20-1 and TRBJ2-3; TRBD2 aligns across 12 bases. The J segment lost 10 bases and the V segment lost 5 bases, leaving 13 bases of the junction unmatched. CDR1 is DFQATT, CDR2 SNEGSKA, per germline (reference sequence). The length of the CDR3 is 15 residues.